This TCR beta chain comes out of a study of cytomegalovirus exposure and HLA in healthy donors. Overall study findings and caveats: TCR beta V- and J-gene trimming, according to a later analysis, was linked to a missense DCLRE1C variant. According to the study, approximately 150 TCR beta chains were cytomegalovirus-associated.

PCR employed 60 Vbeta and 13 Jbeta primers. TCRdb keeps only in-frame clones here, not all; method: immunoSEQ multiplex PCR. The sample has roughly 92,000 clones, about 80% seen once. In the case of this clone: Its antigen is not known.

Sequencing was performed on PBMCs. The receptor comes from a man over 45 in good health and CMV-seropositive.

CDR3 region: CSERGLAYNEQFF. The CDR3 region has the DNA TGCAGCGAGCGGGGACTAGCCTACAATGAGCAGTTCTTC. The chain uses TRBV29-1 and TRBJ2-1; TRBD2 aligns across 8 bases. Trimming cost V 7 bases and J 2 bases; bases outside gene matches: 4. This CDR3 region has 13 residues. Germline values: CDR1 SQVTM, CDR2 ANQGSEA.